This T cell receptor beta chain stems from a study of blood T cells in healthy people across ages. Whole-study results and caveats: No conclusive comparison of naive versus antigen-experienced cells was possible with unsorted PBMCs. Per million T cells, TCR beta diversity dropped about linearly as age rose.

Details on this clonotype: Its target is unknown.

The germline V and J ends were trimmed by 3 bases and 8 bases, with 19 bases remaining between them. CDR3 length: 15 residues. Primed by a sample-barcoded 5' primer and a J-beta primer mix, a second PCR proceeded for about 6 to 11 cycles. TCRdb re-called the 5' RACE reads through MiXCR, storing one row per CDR3 protein. The sample contains about 1 million distinct CDR3 sequences, under 30% of which appear only once. These same records also appear under a second study, on T cells of mothers and their children.

This TCR derives from a girl aged 2 to 9 in good health. J is TRBJ1-2 and V is TRBV12-3 or TRBV12-4; D remains unclear. Sequenced material: blood. CDR3 protein: CASSFQSQTLWGYTF. CDR3 nucleotide sequence: TGTGCCAGCAGTTTCCAGAGCCAGACCCTATGGGGCTACACCTTC.